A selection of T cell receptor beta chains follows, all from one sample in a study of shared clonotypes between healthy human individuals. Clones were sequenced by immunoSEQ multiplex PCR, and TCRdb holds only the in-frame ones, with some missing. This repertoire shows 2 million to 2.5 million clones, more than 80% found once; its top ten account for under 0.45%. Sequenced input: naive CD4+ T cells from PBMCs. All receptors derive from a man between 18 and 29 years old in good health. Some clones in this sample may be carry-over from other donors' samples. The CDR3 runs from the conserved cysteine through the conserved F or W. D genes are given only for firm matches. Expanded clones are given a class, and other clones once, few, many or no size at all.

CDR3: CASSSGRDSYEQYF
DNA: TGTGCCAGCAGTTCGGGACGCGATTCCTACGAGCAGTACTTC
J: TRBJ2-7
D: -
size: -
V: TRBV28

CDR3: CASSQGDASGSRNEQFF
DNA: TGTGCCAGCAGCCAAGGGGATGCAAGCGGGAGTAGGAATGAGCAGTTCTTC
J: TRBJ2-1
D: TRBD2
size: -
V: TRBV4-2

CDR3: CASSYSGDRPSYEQYF
DNA: TGTGCCAGCAGTTACTCAGGGGACAGGCCGTCCTACGAGCAGTACTTC
J: TRBJ2-7
D: TRBD1
size: -
V: TRBV6-6

CDR3: CASSLLAGVSDTQYF
DNA: TGCGCCAGCAGCTTACTAGCGGGAGTCTCAGATACGCAGTATTTT
J: TRBJ2-3
D: TRBD2
size: -
V: TRBV5-1

CDR3: CASRTGGSNEQFF
DNA: TGTGCCAGCAGGACAGGGGGGAGCAATGAGCAGTTCTTC
J: TRBJ2-1
D: TRBD1
size: -
V: TRBV6-1

CDR3: CASMHRGNEQFF
DNA: TGTGCCAGCATGCACCGGGGGAATGAGCAGTTCTTC
J: TRBJ2-1
D: -
size: -
V: TRBV28

CDR3: CASSSPRPSGNTIYF
DNA: TGTGCCAGCAGTTCCCCTCGACCGTCTGGAAACACCATATATTTT
J: TRBJ1-3
D: -
size: once
V: TRBV28

CDR3: CASTDPSYGYTF
DNA: TGTGCCAGCACGGACCCAAGTTATGGCTACACCTTC
J: TRBJ1-2
D: -
size: -
V: TRBV28

CDR3: CASNLGGGAGQPQHF
DNA: TGTGCCAGCAACCTAGGGGGGGGCGCGGGTCAGCCCCAGCATTTT
J: TRBJ1-5
D: -
size: -
V: TRBV6-1

CDR3: CASSGQGNTEAFF
DNA: TGTGCCAGCTCTGGACAGGGGAACACTGAAGCTTTCTTT
J: TRBJ1-1
D: TRBD1
size: -
V: TRBV6-6

CDR3: CASSSGQSFSGANVLTF
DNA: TGCGCCAGCAGCTCCGGGCAGTCTTTCTCTGGGGCCAACGTCCTGACTTTC
J: TRBJ2-6
D: -
size: -
V: TRBV5-1

CDR3: CASSLSRWASGRGETQYF
DNA: TGTGCCAGCAGTTTATCCCGTTGGGCGAGCGGGAGGGGGGAGACCCAGTACTTC
J: TRBJ2-5
D: TRBD2
size: -
V: TRBV28

CDR3: CASSPLGDTEAFF
DNA: TGTGCCAGCAGCCCCCTGGGGGACACTGAAGCTTTCTTT
J: TRBJ1-1
D: -
size: once
V: TRBV7-9

CDR3: CASSSGQGRGYTF
DNA: TGTGCCAGCAGTTCCGGACAGGGTCGCGGCTACACCTTC
J: TRBJ1-2
D: TRBD1
size: -
V: TRBV27

CDR3: CASSSVTGVGNQPQHF
DNA: TGTGCCAGCAGTTCCGTGACAGGGGTGGGCAATCAGCCCCAGCATTTT
J: TRBJ1-5
D: TRBD1
size: -
V: TRBV28

CDR3: CASSVDGRLLADTDTQYF
DNA: TGTGCCAGCAGCGTAGACGGAAGGTTACTAGCGGACACAGATACGCAGTATTTT
J: TRBJ2-3
D: TRBD2
size: once
V: TRBV9

CDR3: CASSQGQLGNQPQHF
DNA: TGCGCCAGCAGCCAGGGCCAATTGGGGAATCAGCCCCAGCATTTT
J: TRBJ1-5
D: -
size: -
V: TRBV4-3

CDR3: CASSPLGAGIAYEQYF
DNA: TGTGCCAGCAGTCCTCTCGGGGCAGGGATCGCCTACGAGCAGTACTTC
J: TRBJ2-7
D: -
size: -
V: TRBV28

CDR3: CASSPPGSPETQYF
DNA: TGTGCCAGCTCACCGCCAGGCAGCCCAGAGACCCAGTACTTC
J: TRBJ2-5
D: -
size: -
V: TRBV18

CDR3: CASSESLTILGSFF
DNA: TGCGCCAGCAGTGAGTCTCTTACTATATTGGGGTCTTTCTTT
J: TRBJ1-1
D: -
size: -
V: TRBV10-2

CDR3: CASSGDRAYEQYF
DNA: TGTGCCAGCAGCGGGGACAGGGCCTACGAGCAGTACTTC
J: TRBJ2-7
D: TRBD1
size: -
V: TRBV5-6

CDR3: CASSPGQGNEKLFF
DNA: TGTGCCAGCTCACCGGGACAGGGCAATGAAAAACTGTTTTTT
J: TRBJ1-4
D: TRBD1
size: -
V: TRBV18

CDR3: CASSFGTGHVEQYF
DNA: TGCGCCAGCAGCTTCGGGACAGGGCATGTCGAGCAGTACTTC
J: TRBJ2-7
D: TRBD1
size: once
V: TRBV5-1

CDR3: CASSLGGSRAYYEQYF
DNA: TGTGCCAGCAGCTTAGGGGGCAGCCGGGCGTACTACGAGCAGTACTTC
J: TRBJ2-7
D: -
size: -
V: TRBV7-6

CDR3: CASSMPELNEKLFF
DNA: TGTGCCAGTAGTATGCCGGAGTTAAATGAAAAACTGTTTTTT
J: TRBJ1-4
D: -
size: once
V: TRBV19

CDR3: CASSLGLQAGRGEQFF
DNA: TGCGCCAGCAGCTTGGGGCTCCAGGCAGGGAGAGGTGAGCAGTTCTTC
J: TRBJ2-1
D: -
size: -
V: TRBV5-1

CDR3: CASSFSGSGTDTQYF
DNA: TGTGCCAGCAGCTTTAGCGGGAGTGGCACAGATACGCAGTATTTT
J: TRBJ2-3
D: TRBD2
size: -
V: TRBV7-3

CDR3: CASRNAAAPYEQYF
DNA: TGTGCCAGCAGGAACGCCGCCGCGCCCTACGAGCAGTACTTC
J: TRBJ2-7
D: -
size: -
V: TRBV6-5

CDR3: CASSRMRQGSYEQYF
DNA: TGCGCCAGCAGCCGGATGCGACAGGGTTCGTACGAGCAGTACTTC
J: TRBJ2-7
D: TRBD1
size: -
V: TRBV4-1

CDR3: CSVEGGGKETQYF
DNA: TGCAGCGTTGAAGGAGGCGGAAAAGAGACCCAGTACTTC
J: TRBJ2-5
D: -
size: -
V: TRBV29-1

CDR3: CASSPTSGIPGEQFF
DNA: TGTGCCAGCAGTCCTACTAGCGGGATCCCGGGGGAGCAGTTCTTC
J: TRBJ2-1
D: TRBD2
size: -
V: TRBV27

CDR3: CASSLGVGGTDTQYF
DNA: TGTGCCAGCAGCTTAGGGGTAGGAGGAACAGATACGCAGTATTTT
J: TRBJ2-3
D: -
size: -
V: TRBV11-2

CDR3: CASSVAAGRVDNEQFF
DNA: TGTGCCAGCAGCGTAGCGGCCGGGAGGGTCGACAATGAGCAGTTCTTC
J: TRBJ2-1
D: TRBD2
size: -
V: TRBV9